This T cell receptor (beta chain) is from a study of T-cell memory formation after mild COVID-19. Study conclusions and caveats: The CD4+ clones that contracted clustered mainly within CM and EM, and the CD8+ clones concentrated in EMRA.

In this sample, this clonotype turned up a few times. Its antigen is not known. This CDR3 is 13 amino acids long. Trimming cost V 6 bases and J 8 bases; bases outside gene matches: 7. From germline, CDR1 is MNHNS and CDR2 SASEGT. A single record per CDR3 protein comes from TCRdb applying MiXCR to the 5' RACE reads. The table has roughly 160,000 distinct CDR3 sequences, approximately 10% seen once. The TCR comes from a man in his late teens or twenties who had mild COVID-19 (a few samples of this study predate the infection). Cell type and time point are not known. The chain employs TRBV6-1 and TRBJ1-2, with 9 bases that match TRBD1. The sample consisted of PBMCs or a T cell subset sorted from them (not recorded which). The DNA for the CDR3 is TGTGCCAGCAGCGTGACAGGGGGTTTGGGCTACACCTTC. Its protein product is CASSVTGGLGYTF.